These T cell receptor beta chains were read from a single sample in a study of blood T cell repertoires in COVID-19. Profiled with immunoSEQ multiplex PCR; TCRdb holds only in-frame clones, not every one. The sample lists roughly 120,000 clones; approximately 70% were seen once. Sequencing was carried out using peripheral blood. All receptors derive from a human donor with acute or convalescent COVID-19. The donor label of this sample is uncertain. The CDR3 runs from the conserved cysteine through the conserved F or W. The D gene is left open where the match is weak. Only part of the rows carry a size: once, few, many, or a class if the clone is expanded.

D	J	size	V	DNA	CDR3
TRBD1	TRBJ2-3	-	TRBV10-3	TGTGCCATCAACGGACAGGGCACAGATACGCAGTATTTT	CAINGQGTDTQYF
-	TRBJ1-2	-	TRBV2	TGTGCCAGCTCGTTGAGAGGGGGCTATGGCTACACCTTC	CASSLRGGYGYTF
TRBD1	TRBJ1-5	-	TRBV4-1	TGCGCCAGCAGCCAAACGCAGACAGGGGTCCCAAGGCCCCAGCATTTT	CASSQTQTGVPRPQHF
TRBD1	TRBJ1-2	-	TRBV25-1	TGTGCCAGCAGAGCCCCCGGGACAGATCCCTATGGCTACACCTTC	CASRAPGTDPYGYTF
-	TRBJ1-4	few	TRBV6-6	TGTGCCAGCAGCAGTCACATGGAGGAAAAACTGTTTTTT	CASSSHMEEKLFF
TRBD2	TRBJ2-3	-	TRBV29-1	TGCAGCGTTGAAGGTTCTAGCGGGGCCTTGGATACGCAGTATTTT	CSVEGSSGALDTQYF
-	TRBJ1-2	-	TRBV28	TGTGCCAGCAGTTCCCGACAGAGGCCCTATGGCTACACCTTC	CASSSRQRPYGYTF
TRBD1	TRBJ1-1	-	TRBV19	TGTGCCAGTAGGCCTCAGGACAGGGTGGACACTGAAGCTTTCTTT	CASRPQDRVDTEAFF
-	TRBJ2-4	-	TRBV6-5	TGTGCCAGCAGTTACGGGGGGAAAAACATTCAGTACTTC	CASSYGGKNIQYF
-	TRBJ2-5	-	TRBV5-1	TGCGCCAGCAGCTATAGCGCACCCCAAGAGACCCAGTACTTC	CASSYSAPQETQYF
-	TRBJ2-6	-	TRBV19	TGTGCCAGCCTAGACGCCCTCGGGACACCAACACCCTCTGGGGCCAACGTCCTGACTTTC	CASLDALGTPTPSGANVLTF
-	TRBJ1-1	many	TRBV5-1	TGCGCCAGCAGCCCGGAGGGACGGGGGGCTTTCTTT	CASSPEGRGAFF
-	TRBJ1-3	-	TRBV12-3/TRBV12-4	TGTGCCAGCAGGACTTCCTCTGGAAACACCATATATTTT	CASRTSSGNTIYF
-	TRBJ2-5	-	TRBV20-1	TGCAGTGCTAGTTTGAGGGAAGAGACCCAGTACTTC	CSASLREETQYF
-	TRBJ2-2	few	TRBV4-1	TGCGCCAGCAGCCAAGCCAGGGGCAGCGCCCGGGAGCTGTTTTTT	CASSQARGSARELFF
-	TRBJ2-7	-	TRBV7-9	TGTGCCAGCAGCCCCGACCCCGCTCGACAGATAGTCTCCTACGAGCAGTACTTC	CASSPDPARQIVSYEQYF
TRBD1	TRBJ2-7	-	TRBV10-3	TGTGCCATCAGTGAGTCAAGGACAGGGGGCAACGAGCAGTACTTC	CAISESRTGGNEQYF
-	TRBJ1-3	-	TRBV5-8	TGTGCCAGCAGCTTGTGGCCGGCGGGTGGAAACACCATATATTTT	CASSLWPAGGNTIYF
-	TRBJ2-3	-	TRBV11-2	TGTGCCAGCAGCTTACTTCGCGTCCCTGGCACAGATACGCAGTATTTT	CASSLLRVPGTDTQYF
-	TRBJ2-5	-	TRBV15	TGTGCCACCTCTTTGAGTTACCAAGAGACCCAGTACTTC	CATSLSYQETQYF
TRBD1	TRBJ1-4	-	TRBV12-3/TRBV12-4	TGTGCCAGCAGTTTAGGGACAGGGGTGAAACTGTTTTTT	CASSLGTGVKLFF
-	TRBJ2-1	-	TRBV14	TGTGCCAGCAGCCAGCCCTTTAGGAGCAGCCCCCTCCATGAGCAGTTCTTC	CASSQPFRSSPLHEQFF
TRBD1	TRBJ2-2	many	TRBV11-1	TGTGCCAGCAGCCGACAGGGGACCGGGGAGCTGTTTTTT	CASSRQGTGELFF
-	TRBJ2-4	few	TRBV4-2	TGTGCCAGCAGCCAGGTGGGGTCTAGCGATTACAAAAACATTCAGTACTTC	CASSQVGSSDYKNIQYF
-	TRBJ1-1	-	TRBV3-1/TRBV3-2	TGTGCCAGCAGCCGCCGACAGGACGTTGAAGCTTTCTTT	CASSRRQDVEAFF
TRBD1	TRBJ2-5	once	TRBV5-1	TGCGCCAGCAGGTCAGGACAGGGCGGGCGATGGGTTCGTGGAGAGACCCAGTACTTC	CASRSGQGGRWVRGETQYF
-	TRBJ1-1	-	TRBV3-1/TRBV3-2	TGTGCCAGCAGCCAAGGTCGGGTTAGCACTGAAGCTTTCTTT	CASSQGRVSTEAFF
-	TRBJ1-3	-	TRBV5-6	TGTGCCAGCAGGTTCGGGGGATCCTCTGGAAACACCATATATTTT	CASRFGGSSGNTIYF
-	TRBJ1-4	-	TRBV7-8	TGTGCCAGCAGCTTGGACAGCCTGCTTCCTAATGAAAAACTGTTTTTT	CASSLDSLLPNEKLFF
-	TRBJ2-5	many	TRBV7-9	TGTGCCAGCAGCCAACAAGAGACCCAGTACTTC	CASSQQETQYF
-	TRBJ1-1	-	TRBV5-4	TGTGCCAGCAGCTCCACTCAAATGAACACTGAAGCTTTCTTT	CASSSTQMNTEAFF
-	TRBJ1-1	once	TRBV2	TGTGCCAGCAGCACATGGGGGGGAATGAACACTGAAGCTTTCTTT	CASSTWGGMNTEAFF
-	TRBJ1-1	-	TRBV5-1	TGCGCCAGCAGCCTGGACGTACTCAACACTGAAGCTTTCTTT	CASSLDVLNTEAFF
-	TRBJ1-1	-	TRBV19	TGTGCCAGTAGTATGAGAAGCTCAATGAACACTGAAGCTTTCTTT	CASSMRSSMNTEAFF
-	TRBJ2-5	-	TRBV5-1	TGCGCCAGCAGCTTTCAGGGTTCGAGTGAGACCCAGTACTTC	CASSFQGSSETQYF
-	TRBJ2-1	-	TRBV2	TGTGCCAGCCACGGACTTATCAATGAGCAGTTCTTC	CASHGLINEQFF
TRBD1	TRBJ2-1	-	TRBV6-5	TGTGCCAGCAGTCGTCCCGGGACAGACAATGAGCAGTTCTTC	CASSRPGTDNEQFF
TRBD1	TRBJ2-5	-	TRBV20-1	TGCAGTGCTAGTCCCCGGGACAGGCAAGGGACCCAGTACTTC	CSASPRDRQGTQYF
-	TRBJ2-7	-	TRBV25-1	TGTGCCAGCAGTGAAAGAGGGTCCGAGCAGTACTTC	CASSERGSEQYF
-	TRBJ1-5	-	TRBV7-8	TGTGCCAGCAGCCCCGAGGCAGGGTTTAGCAATCAGCCCCAGCATTTT	CASSPEAGFSNQPQHF
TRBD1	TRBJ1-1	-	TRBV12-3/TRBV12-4	TGTGCCAGCCGTGGACAGGGGAACACTGAAGCTTTCTTT	CASRGQGNTEAFF
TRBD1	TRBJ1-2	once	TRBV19	TGTGCCAGTAGTATTTCTGGGACAGGGGGCGGCGGCTACACCTTC	CASSISGTGGGGYTF
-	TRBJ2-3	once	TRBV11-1	TGTGCCAGCAGCCCCTACCCCGAGAGCACAGATACGCAGTATTTT	CASSPYPESTDTQYF
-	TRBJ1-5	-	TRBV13	TGTGCCAGCAGCACAGAGGGAGGTCGCAATCAGCCCCAGCATTTT	CASSTEGGRNQPQHF
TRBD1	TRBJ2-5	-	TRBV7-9	TGTGCCAGCAGGGAAACAGGGGCATATCAAGAGACCCAGTACTTC	CASRETGAYQETQYF
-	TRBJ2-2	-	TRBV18	TGTGCCAGCTCACCAACAGGAAGTAACACCGGGGAGCTGTTTTTT	CASSPTGSNTGELFF
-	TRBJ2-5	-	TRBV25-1	TGTGCCAGCAGCGGGCGCCCCCTCCGGGGGACCCAGTACTTC	CASSGRPLRGTQYF
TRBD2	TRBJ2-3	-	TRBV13	TGTGCCAGCAGCGCCGAGGGACTAGCGTACACAGATACGCAGTATTTT	CASSAEGLAYTDTQYF
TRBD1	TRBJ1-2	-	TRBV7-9	TGTGCCAGCAGCCTAATTGCACAGGGGAATGGCTACACCTTC	CASSLIAQGNGYTF
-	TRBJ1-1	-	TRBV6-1	TGTGCCAGCAGGGAAGACTTGAACACTGAAGCTTTCTTT	CASREDLNTEAFF
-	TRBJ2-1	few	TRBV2	TGTGCCAGCATAGAGGGCGTAGGGTTCTTC	CASIEGVGFF